These T cell receptor beta chains were read from a single sample in a study of persistence of HIV-infected CD4 T cells. TCRdb's table, derived via immunoSEQ multiplex PCR, lists solely in-frame clones and lacks some. Among about 9,200 clones, under 90% were seen once, and the ten largest hold roughly 2%. These TCRs are of unknown antigen specificity. The starting material was CD4+ T cells sorted from PBMCs after approximately 19-hour stimulation, obtained from a patient who received antiretroviral therapy. The origin of the receptors is an adult woman with HIV who was CMV-seropositive. CDR3s include the opening cysteine and the closing phenylalanine or tryptophan. Not every row has a clone size; where given, it reads once, few, many or a size class.

j_call clone_size v_call cdr3_aa
TRBJ2-3 . TRBV20-1 CSAVSTDTQYF
TRBJ1-4 . TRBV2 CASRSTGTVPLNEKLFF
TRBJ2-7 . TRBV7-9 CASSRTSGSHEQYF
TRBJ2-3 . TRBV5-1 CASTLPESGGPQDTQYF
TRBJ2-7 . TRBV7-8 CASSLLPYEQYF
TRBJ1-2 few TRBV6-5 CASNPDRTAFFGYTF
TRBJ2-7 once TRBV2 CASSVSVSSYEQYF
TRBJ2-5 . TRBV7-9 CASSSGRGQETQYF
TRBJ1-1 . TRBV18 CASSPPTPNTEAFF
TRBJ1-1 once TRBV6-5 CASSPRQLGTEAFF
TRBJ1-1 once TRBV6-6 CASSTSREAEAFF
TRBJ1-2 . TRBV5-8 CASSFRTRNNYGYTF
TRBJ1-6 once TRBV28 CASSLRQGYSPLHF
TRBJ1-2 . TRBV19 CASADRAGDGYTF
TRBJ2-1 . TRBV7-8 CASSPGLAVGHEQFF
. . TRBV27 CASSLNLAGGTRSYEQYF
TRBJ2-7 . TRBV3-1/TRBV3-2 CASSQDRTSGAYEQYF
TRBJ2-7 . TRBV18 CASSPSGITYEQYF
TRBJ1-1 . TRBV27 CASSLRTELEAFF
TRBJ1-1 . TRBV18 CASSRNRGGTEAFF
TRBJ1-2 . TRBV4-3 CASSQNLPQGMLGDGYTF
TRBJ1-5 . TRBV2 CASSERTVQQPQHF
TRBJ1-1 once TRBV3-1/TRBV3-2 CASSLRGSTEAFF
TRBJ1-4 . TRBV6-6 CASSPRGSINEKLFF